Listed here are 14 T cell receptor beta chains from one sample, sequenced in a study of blood T cell repertoires in COVID-19. Data came from immunoSEQ multiplex PCR; TCRdb stores just in-frame clones and leaves some out. This sample carries about 480,000 clones, 85% to 90% of them seen once, and the ten largest clones take about 4.5%. The sample was peripheral blood. The receptors stem from a woman in her thirties with acute or convalescent COVID-19.

The chain has TRBV4-1 and TRBJ1-2, with D perhaps matching TRBD1 (6 bases). V dropped 0 bases and J dropped 2 bases, with 10 bases sitting between them. The length of the CDR3 is 15 residues. In germline, CDR1 is MGHRA, CDR2 YSYEKL. DNA for the CDR3: TGCGCCAGCAGCCAAGATGAAGGGACAAACTATGGCTACACCTTC. Translation: CASSQDEGTNYGYTF.

This chain uses TRBV6-5 with TRBJ1-4; weak D call: TRBD1 (6 bases). The V and J ends lost 4 bases and 10 bases respectively, with 10 bases between them. The CDR3 extends over 12 amino acids. CDR1 is MNHEY and CDR2 is SVGAGI in the germline V gene. Here the CDR3 reads CASSSGAGKLFF. In nucleotides, the CDR3 is TGTGCCAGCAGTTCAGGGGCGGGAAAACTGTTTTTT.

The chain employs TRBV27 and TRBJ2-7; 8 positions match TRBD1. The germline V gene encodes CDR1 MNHEY and CDR2 SMNVEV (reference sequence). CDR3 size: 15 residues. The J segment lost 1 base and the V segment lost 5 bases, leaving 7 bases of the junction unmatched. DNA for the CDR3: TGTGCCAGCAGTATGATCGGGACAGGATCCTACGAGCAGTACTTC. Amino acids: CASSMIGTGSYEQYF.

This clone occurred many times. J is TRBJ1-2 and V is TRBV19; D is ambiguous. This CDR3 has 17 residues. Deletions cut 3 bases from V and 0 bases from J, with 17 bases between. The germline V gene encodes CDR1 LNHDA and CDR2 SQIVND (reference sequence). CDR3 in amino acids: CASSINAGLQANYGYTF. The CDR3 DNA reads as TGTGCCAGTAGTATCAACGCGGGGTTACAAGCTAACTATGGCTACACCTTC.

The rearrangement links TRBV10-3 to TRBJ1-1; the match to TRBD1 covers 10 bases. The CDR3 length is 15 residues. V shed 5 bases, J shed 7 bases, and the junction held 10 bases outside the gene matches. Germline CDR1 and CDR2: ENHRY and SYGVKD. CDR3 nucleotide sequence: TGTGCCATCAGTCCGGACAGGGGGAATCTGGATGAAGCTTTCTTT. It codes for CAISPDRGNLDEAFF.

The rearrangement uses TRBV6-5 and TRBJ2-3; 8 positions match TRBD1. V shed 7 bases and J 3 bases; nucleotides not matched to a gene: 3. Germline CDR1 is MNHEY and CDR2 is SVGAGI. The CDR3 has 13 amino acids. The CDR3 coding sequence is TGTGCCAGCAACGGACAGGGAACAGATACGCAGTATTTT. Protein product: CASNGQGTDTQYF.

This clone was observed a few times. The V gene is TRBV6-6, the J gene TRBJ1-2, with 7 bases that match TRBD1. V dropped 5 bases and J dropped 4; count of bases not matched to a gene: 4. Per germline, CDR1 MNHNY and CDR2 SVGAGI (reference sequence). The CDR3 runs to 13 residues. Written as DNA, the CDR3 is TGTGCCAGCAGTAACACAGGGGCCTATGGCTACACCTTC. It is translated as CASSNTGAYGYTF.

The rearrangement uses TRBV21-1 and TRBJ1-3. TRBV21-1 is reported as a pseudogene. This CDR3 is 16 amino acids long. This chain's CDR3 is CASSKVPGVSGNTIYF. The CDR3 bases are TGTGCCAGCAGCAAAGTCCCGGGGGTCTCTGGAAACACCATATATTTT.

V and J are TRBV30 and TRBJ2-7; 10 nucleotides align to TRBD1. There are 14 residues in the CDR3. The V segment lost 1 base and the J segment 4 bases; nucleotides outside the gene matches: 4. Germline values: CDR1 GTSNPN, CDR2 SVGIG (reference sequence). CDR3 sequence (DNA): TGTGCCTGGAGTGCCGGGACAGGGGAATACGAGCAGTACTTC. Residues: CAWSAGTGEYEQYF. Using reference TRBV30 and TRBJ2-7 for the parts outside the CDR3, the full variable domain is SQTIHQWPATLVQPVGSPLSLECTVEGTSNPNLYWYRQAAGRGLQLLFYSVGIGQISSEVPQNLSASRPQDRQFILSSKKLLLSDSGFYLCAWSAGTGEYEQYFGPGTRLTVT.

This chain links TRBV3-1 (or the pseudogene TRBV3-2) with TRBJ1-1, with no clear D. This CDR3 is 14 amino acids long. Trimming left V 2 bases short and J 1 base short, with 8 bases between. Germline CDR1 is LGHDT and CDR2 is YNNKEL (reference sequence). This chain's CDR3 is CASSQPGANTEAFF. CDR3 in DNA: TGTGCCAGCAGCCAACCGGGAGCGAACACTGAAGCTTTCTTT.

The rearrangement uses TRBV6-5 and TRBJ1-1, with a weak D call TRBD1 (6 bases). Germline loops: CDR1 MNHEY, CDR2 SVGAGI. V was trimmed by 8 bases and J by 0 bases, leaving 13 bases between them. The CDR3 totals 14 residues. The CDR3 DNA is TGTGCCAGCCGGCCAGGGGCGTTGAACACTGAAGCTTTCTTT. Amino acids: CASRPGALNTEAFF.

The chain links TRBV6-5 to TRBJ1-5; 7 bases line up with TRBD1. This CDR3 has 15 residues. The germline gives CDR1 MNHEY, CDR2 SVGAGI. With V trimmed by 6 bases and J by 0 bases, 5 bases remained unmatched. The CDR3 is CASRPTGNSNQPQHF. CDR3 sequence (DNA): TGTGCCAGCAGACCGACAGGGAATAGCAATCAGCCCCAGCATTTT.

V is TRBV19 and J is TRBJ2-6, with 7 bases lining up with TRBD1. The J segment lost 1 base and the V segment lost 5 bases, leaving 14 bases of the junction unmatched. CDR1 LNHDA and CDR2 SQIVND come from the germline V gene (reference sequence). The CDR3 is 19 residues long. CDR3 DNA sequence: TGTGCCAGTAGTGCCGGACAACAGGGGATATGGTCTGGGGCCAACGTCCTGACTTTC. Translation gives CASSAGQQGIWSGANVLTF.

The rearrangement links TRBV28 to TRBJ1-6; a possible D gene is TRBD1 (5 bases). The CDR3 is made up of 11 amino acids. Germline assignment: CDR1 MDHEN and CDR2 SYDVKM. Trimming removed 8 bases from V and 11 bases from J, with 10 bases in between. The CDR3 sequence is CASARAPPLHF. Written as DNA, the CDR3 is TGTGCCAGCGCCAGGGCCCCACCCCTCCACTTT.